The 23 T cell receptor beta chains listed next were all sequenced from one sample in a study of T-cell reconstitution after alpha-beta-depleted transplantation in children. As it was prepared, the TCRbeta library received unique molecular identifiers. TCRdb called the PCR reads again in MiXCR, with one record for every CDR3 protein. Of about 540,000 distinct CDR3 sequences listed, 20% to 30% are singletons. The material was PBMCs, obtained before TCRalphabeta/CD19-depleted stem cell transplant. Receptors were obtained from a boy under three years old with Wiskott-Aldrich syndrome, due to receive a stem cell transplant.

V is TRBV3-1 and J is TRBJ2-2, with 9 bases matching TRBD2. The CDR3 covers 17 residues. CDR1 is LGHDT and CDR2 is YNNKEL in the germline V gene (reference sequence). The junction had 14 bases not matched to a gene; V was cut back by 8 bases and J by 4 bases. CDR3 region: CASAPMAGGPSTGELFF. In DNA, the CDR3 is TGTGCCAGCGCTCCCATGGCGGGAGGGCCGAGCACCGGGGAGCTGTTTTTT. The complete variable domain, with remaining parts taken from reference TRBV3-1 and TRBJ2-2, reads DTAVSQTPKYLVTQMGNDKSIKCEQNLGHDTMYWYKQDSKKFLKIMFSYNNKELIINETVPNRFSPKSPDKAHLNLHINSLELGDSAVYFCASAPMAGGPSTGELFFGEGSRLTVL.

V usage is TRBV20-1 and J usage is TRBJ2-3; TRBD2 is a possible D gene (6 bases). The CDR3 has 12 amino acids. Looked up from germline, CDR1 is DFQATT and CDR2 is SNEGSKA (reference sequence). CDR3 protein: CSRLGETDTQYF. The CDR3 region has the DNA TGCTCAAGACTAGGCGAAACAGATACGCAGTATTTT.

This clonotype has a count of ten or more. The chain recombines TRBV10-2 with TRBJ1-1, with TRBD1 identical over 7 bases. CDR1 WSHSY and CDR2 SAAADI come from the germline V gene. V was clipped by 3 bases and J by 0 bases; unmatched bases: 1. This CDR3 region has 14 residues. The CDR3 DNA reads TGCGCCAGCAGTGACGACAGGGTGAACACTGAAGCTTTCTTT. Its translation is CASSDDRVNTEAFF.

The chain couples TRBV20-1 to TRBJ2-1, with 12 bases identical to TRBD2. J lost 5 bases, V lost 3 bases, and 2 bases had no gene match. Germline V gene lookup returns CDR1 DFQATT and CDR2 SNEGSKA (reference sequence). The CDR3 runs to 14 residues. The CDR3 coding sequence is TGCAGTGCTAGTAGACTAGCGGGAGACAATGAGCAGTTCTTC. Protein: CSASRLAGDNEQFF.

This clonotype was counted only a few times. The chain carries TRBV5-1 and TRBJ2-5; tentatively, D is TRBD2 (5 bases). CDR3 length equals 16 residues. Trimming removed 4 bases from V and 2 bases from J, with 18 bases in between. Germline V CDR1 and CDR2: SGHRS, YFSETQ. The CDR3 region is CASSPTGYPYQETQYF. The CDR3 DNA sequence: TGCGCCAGCAGCCCCACGGGGTATCCATATCAAGAGACCCAGTACTTC.

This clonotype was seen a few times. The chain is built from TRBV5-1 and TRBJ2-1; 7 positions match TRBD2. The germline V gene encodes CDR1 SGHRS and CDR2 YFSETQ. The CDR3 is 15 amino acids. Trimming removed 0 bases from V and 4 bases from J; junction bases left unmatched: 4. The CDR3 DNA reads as TGCGCCAGCAGCTTGGAGGCGGGAGCTTACAATGAGCAGTTCTTC. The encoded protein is CASSLEAGAYNEQFF.

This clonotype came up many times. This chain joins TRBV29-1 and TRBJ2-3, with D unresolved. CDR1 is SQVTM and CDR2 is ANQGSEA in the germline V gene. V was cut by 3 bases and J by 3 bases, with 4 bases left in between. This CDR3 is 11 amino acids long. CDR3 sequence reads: CSVDLTDTQYF. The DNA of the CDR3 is TGCAGCGTTGATTTGACAGATACGCAGTATTTT.

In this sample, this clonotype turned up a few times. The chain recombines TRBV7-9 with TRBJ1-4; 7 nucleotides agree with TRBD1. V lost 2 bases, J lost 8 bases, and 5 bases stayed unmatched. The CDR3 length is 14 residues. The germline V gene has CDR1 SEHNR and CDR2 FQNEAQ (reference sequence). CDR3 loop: CASSLKGGDEKLFF. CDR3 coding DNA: TGTGCCAGCAGCTTAAAAGGGGGCGACGAAAAACTGTTTTTT.

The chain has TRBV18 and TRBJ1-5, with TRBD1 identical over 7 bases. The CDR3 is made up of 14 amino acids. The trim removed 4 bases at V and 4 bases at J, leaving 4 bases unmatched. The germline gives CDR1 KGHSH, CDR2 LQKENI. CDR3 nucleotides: TGTGCCAGCTCACTCTCGGGACAGAATCAGCCCCAGCATTTT. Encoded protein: CASSLSGQNQPQHF.

CDR3 DNA: TGCAGTGCTACCGGCGGGGGGGGCGAGCAGTACTTC. Translated: CSATGGGGEQYF. The chain employs TRBV20-1 and TRBJ2-7, with 9 bases that match TRBD2. V lost 4 bases, J lost 6 bases, and 4 bases stayed unmatched. Germline V CDR1 and CDR2: DFQATT, SNEGSKA (reference sequence). The CDR3 is made up of 12 amino acids.

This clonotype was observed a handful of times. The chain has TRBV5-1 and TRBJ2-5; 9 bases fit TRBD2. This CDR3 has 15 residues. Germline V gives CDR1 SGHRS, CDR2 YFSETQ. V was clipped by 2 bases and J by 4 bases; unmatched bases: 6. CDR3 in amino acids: CASSLTLAGAETQYF. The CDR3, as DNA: TGCGCCAGCAGCTTAACATTAGCGGGAGCAGAGACCCAGTACTTC.

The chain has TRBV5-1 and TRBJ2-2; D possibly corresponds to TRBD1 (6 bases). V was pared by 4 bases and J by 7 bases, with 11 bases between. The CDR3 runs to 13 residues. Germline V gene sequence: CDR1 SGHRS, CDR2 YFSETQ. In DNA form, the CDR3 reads TGCGCCAGCAGCCAAGGGACACACGGGGAGCTGTTTTTT. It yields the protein CASSQGTHGELFF. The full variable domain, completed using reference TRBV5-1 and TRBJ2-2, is KAGVTQTPRYLIKTRGQQVTLSCSPISGHRSVSWYQQTPGQGLQFLFEYFSETQRNKGNFPGRFSGRQFSNSRSEMNVSTLELGDSALYLCASSQGTHGELFFGEGSRLTVL.

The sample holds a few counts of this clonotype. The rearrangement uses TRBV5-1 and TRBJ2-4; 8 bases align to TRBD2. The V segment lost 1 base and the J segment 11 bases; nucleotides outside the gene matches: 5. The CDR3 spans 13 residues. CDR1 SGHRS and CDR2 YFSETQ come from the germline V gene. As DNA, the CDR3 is TGCGCCAGCAGCTTGCCTAGCGGGCTCGTTCAGTACTTC. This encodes CASSLPSGLVQYF.

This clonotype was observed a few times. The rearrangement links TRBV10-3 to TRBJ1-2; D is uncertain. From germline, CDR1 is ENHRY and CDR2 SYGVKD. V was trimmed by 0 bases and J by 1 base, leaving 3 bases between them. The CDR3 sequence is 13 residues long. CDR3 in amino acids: CAISESVNYGYTF. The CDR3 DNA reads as TGTGCCATCAGTGAGTCAGTTAACTATGGCTACACCTTC.

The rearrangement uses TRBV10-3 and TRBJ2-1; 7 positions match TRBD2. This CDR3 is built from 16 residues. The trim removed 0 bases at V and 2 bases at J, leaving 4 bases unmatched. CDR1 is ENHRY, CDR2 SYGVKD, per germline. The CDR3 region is CAISESGGRPYNEQFF. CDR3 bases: TGTGCCATCAGTGAGTCGGGCGGGAGACCCTACAATGAGCAGTTCTTC.

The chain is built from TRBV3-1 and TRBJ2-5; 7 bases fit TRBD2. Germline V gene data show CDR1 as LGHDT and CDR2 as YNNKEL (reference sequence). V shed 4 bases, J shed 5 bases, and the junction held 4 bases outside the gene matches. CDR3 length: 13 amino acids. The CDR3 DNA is TGTGCCAGCAGCCGACTAGCCGCGGAGACCCAGTACTTC. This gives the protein CASSRLAAETQYF.

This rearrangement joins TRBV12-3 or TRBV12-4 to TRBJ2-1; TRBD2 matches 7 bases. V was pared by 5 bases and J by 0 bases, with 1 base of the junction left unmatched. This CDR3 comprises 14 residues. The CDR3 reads CASSSGVSYNEQFF. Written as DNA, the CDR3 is TGTGCCAGCAGTAGCGGGGTCTCCTACAATGAGCAGTTCTTC.

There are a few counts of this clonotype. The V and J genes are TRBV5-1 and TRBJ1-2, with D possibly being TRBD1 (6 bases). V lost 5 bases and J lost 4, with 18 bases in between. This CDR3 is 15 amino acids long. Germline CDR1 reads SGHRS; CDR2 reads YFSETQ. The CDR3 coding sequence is TGCGCCAGCAGTTCACAGCCGGGACAAGGCTATGGCTACACCTTC. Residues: CASSSQPGQGYGYTF.

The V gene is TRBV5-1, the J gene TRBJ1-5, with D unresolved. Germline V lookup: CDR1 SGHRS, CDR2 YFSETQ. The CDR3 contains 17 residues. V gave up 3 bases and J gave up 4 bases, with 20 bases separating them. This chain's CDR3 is CASSCYYSVCLNQPQHF. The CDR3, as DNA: TGCGCCAGCAGCTGCTACTACAGCGTATGTTTGAATCAGCCCCAGCATTTT.

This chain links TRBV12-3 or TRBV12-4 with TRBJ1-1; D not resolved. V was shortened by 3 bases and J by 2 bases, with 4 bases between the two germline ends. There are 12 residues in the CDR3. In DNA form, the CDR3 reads TGTGCCAGCAGTTTCTCAAACACTGAAGCTTTCTTT. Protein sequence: CASSFSNTEAFF.

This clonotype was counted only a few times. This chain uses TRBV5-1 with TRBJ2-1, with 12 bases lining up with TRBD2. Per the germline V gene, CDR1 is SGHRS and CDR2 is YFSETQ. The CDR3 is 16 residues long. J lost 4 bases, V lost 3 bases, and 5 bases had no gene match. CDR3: CASSSMTSGSYNEQFF. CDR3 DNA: TGCGCCAGCAGCTCGATGACTAGCGGGAGTTACAATGAGCAGTTCTTC.

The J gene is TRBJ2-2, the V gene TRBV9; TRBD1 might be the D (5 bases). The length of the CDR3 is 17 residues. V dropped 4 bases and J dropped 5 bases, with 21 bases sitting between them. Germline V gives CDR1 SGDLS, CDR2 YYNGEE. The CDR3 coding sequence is TGTGCCAGCAGCTTGGCAGGGCGCCCTACTCGAACCGGGGAGCTGTTTTTT. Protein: CASSLAGRPTRTGELFF.

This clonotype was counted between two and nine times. As DNA, the CDR3 is TGTGCCAGCACTAGACCGGGACAGGGGTCGGGCAATGAGCAGTTCTTC. Translation gives CASTRPGQGSGNEQFF. The chain carries TRBV12-3 or TRBV12-4 and TRBJ2-1; TRBD1 agrees at 10 bases. V gave up 7 bases and J gave up 6 bases; unmatched junction bases: 12. The CDR3 spans 16 residues.